Listed below are T cell receptor beta chains from one sample, sequenced in a study of long-term antiretroviral therapy in people with HIV. Sequencing used immunoSEQ multiplex PCR; TCRdb keeps in-frame clones, though not all of them. The repertoire includes 40,000 to 60,000 clones, under 90% of them detected once, and roughly 3.2% sits in the top ten. The sample was unsorted PBMCs, taken 0.8 years after starting antiretroviral therapy. The receptors were gathered from a woman under 30 with HIV. CDR3s include the opening cysteine and the closing phenylalanine or tryptophan. The D gene is left open where the match is weak. Size is omitted from some rows. Given values are once, few, many or a class for expanded clones.

NA	TRBV6-5	TRBJ2-1	NA	CASSPDGDYNEQFF	TGTGCCAGCAGCCCGGACGGAGACTACAATGAGCAGTTCTTC
TRBD2	TRBV5-4	TRBJ2-3	NA	CASSLGLAGDTSTDTQYF	TGTGCCAGCAGCTTGGGGCTAGCGGGAGATACAAGCACAGATACGCAGTATTTT
TRBD2	TRBV11-2	TRBJ2-7	NA	CASSSEREASYEQYF	TGTGCCAGCAGCTCGGAGCGGGAGGCCTCCTACGAGCAGTACTTC
NA	TRBV6-5	TRBJ1-1	once	CASRPSGGTEAFF	TGTGCCAGCAGGCCCTCGGGTGGGACTGAAGCTTTCTTT
NA	TRBV7-8	TRBJ1-1	once	CASSYTEFTEAFF	TGTGCCAGCAGCTACACAGAATTCACTGAAGCTTTCTTT
TRBD2	TRBV6-6	TRBJ2-3	NA	CASSYRPAGSTDTQYF	TGTGCCAGCAGTTATCGCCCAGCGGGAAGCACAGATACGCAGTATTTT
NA	TRBV9	TRBJ2-3	NA	CASSVGLSPTDTQYF	TGTGCCAGCAGCGTGGGTTTGTCCCCCACAGATACGCAGTATTTT
NA	TRBV19	TRBJ2-2	NA	CASSSPGGLGGGELFF	TGTGCCAGTAGTTCGCCTGGAGGACTAGGGGGCGGGGAGCTGTTTTTT
TRBD1	TRBV6-5	TRBJ1-1	few	CASSYVQGGTEAFF	TGTGCCAGCAGTTACGTCCAGGGGGGGACTGAAGCTTTCTTT
TRBD1	TRBV28	TRBJ2-3	NA	CASSFRRTGGPDTQYF	TGTGCCAGCAGTTTTCGCAGGACAGGGGGCCCCGATACGCAGTATTTT
TRBD1	TRBV11-3	TRBJ2-2	NA	CASSPGTGSAGELFF	TGTGCCAGCAGCCCCGGGACAGGATCGGCCGGGGAGCTGTTTTTT
NA	TRBV6-5	TRBJ2-7	NA	CASMIAGRKTYEQYF	TGTGCCAGCATGATCGCGGGGCGGAAAACCTACGAGCAGTACTTC
NA	TRBV28	TRBJ2-1	NA	CASTAGNEQFF	TGTGCCAGCACCGCCGGGAATGAGCAGTTCTTC
NA	TRBV18	TRBJ1-2	few	CASSGTSNYGYTF	TGTGCCAGCTCAGGGACATCGAACTATGGCTACACCTTC
TRBD2	TRBV7-3	TRBJ2-1	NA	CASSLGPLAGGSSSSSGRQFF	TGTGCCAGCAGCTTAGGTCCCTTAGCGGGAGGCAGTTCTTCTTCTAGCGGGAGGCAGTTCTTC
NA	TRBV20-1	TRBJ1-1	NA	CSASHRSEAFF	TGCAGTGCTAGCCATCGGTCTGAAGCTTTCTTT
TRBD2	TRBV5-1	TRBJ2-3	NA	CASSLVGLAGGPDTQYF	TGCGCCAGCAGCTTGGTGGGACTAGCGGGAGGGCCAGATACGCAGTATTTT
TRBD2	TRBV4-1	TRBJ2-7	NA	CASSEEILAGGPYEQYF	TGCGCCAGCAGCGAAGAGATACTAGCGGGAGGCCCCTACGAGCAGTACTTC
NA	TRBV19	TRBJ2-2	NA	CASSIEVTGELFF	TGTGCCAGTAGTATAGAAGTAACCGGGGAGCTGTTTTTT
NA	TRBV6-4	TRBJ2-2	NA	CASSDSGGRLGELFF	TGTGCCAGCAGTGACTCCGGAGGGAGGCTCGGGGAGCTGTTTTTT
NA	TRBV5-1	TRBJ2-3	NA	CASSSPPGRTSTDTQYF	TGCGCCAGCAGCTCCCCTCCGGGGCGTACTAGCACAGATACGCAGTATTTT
TRBD2	TRBV7-2	TRBJ2-1	NA	CASSLVASGWMGHEQFF	TGTGCCAGCAGCTTAGTGGCTAGCGGTTGGATGGGGCATGAGCAGTTCTTC
NA	TRBV5-6	TRBJ2-7	NA	CASSTSLTEQYF	TGTGCCAGCAGCACCTCTCTCACCGAGCAGTACTTC
NA	TRBV7-2	TRBJ1-1	NA	CASSPRTVEAFF	TGTGCCAGCAGTCCCAGGACGGTTGAAGCTTTCTTT
NA	TRBV25-1	TRBJ2-2	NA	CASSEVVRPTNTGELFF	TGTGCCAGCAGTGAGGTGGTCCGCCCAACGAACACCGGGGAGCTGTTTTTT
TRBD2	TRBV19	TRBJ2-1	NA	CASSIRPSGRVYNEQFF	TGTGCCAGTAGTATTCGGCCTAGCGGGAGGGTCTACAATGAGCAGTTCTTC
TRBD1	TRBV5-1	TRBJ2-2	NA	CASSEQGTANTGELFF	TGCGCCAGCAGCGAACAGGGGACGGCGAACACCGGGGAGCTGTTTTTT
NA	TRBV10-3	TRBJ2-7	NA	CASQNPGGASYEQYF	TGTGCCTCCCAGAACCCGGGCGGAGCCTCCTACGAGCAGTACTTC
TRBD2	TRBV7-3	TRBJ2-2	NA	CASSKTSGRANGELFF	TGTGCCAGCAGCAAGACTAGCGGGAGGGCCAACGGGGAGCTGTTTTTT
NA	TRBV4-1	TRBJ2-1	NA	CASSQSPLIHEQFF	TGCGCCAGCAGCCAATCCCCGTTGATTCATGAGCAGTTCTTC
TRBD1	TRBV4-1	TRBJ2-1	NA	CASSLGTDPVWDEQFF	TGCGCCAGCAGCCTCGGGACAGATCCCGTATGGGATGAGCAGTTCTTC
TRBD1	TRBV6-1	TRBJ1-1	NA	CASIMTGMNTEAFF	TGTGCCAGCATTATGACAGGGATGAACACTGAAGCTTTCTTT
NA	TRBV20-1	TRBJ2-1	NA	CSTRGALEQFF	TGCAGTACAAGGGGGGCGCTAGAGCAGTTCTTC
NA	TRBV27	TRBJ1-1	NA	CASRPWFSGKMNTEAFF	TGTGCCAGCAGACCCTGGTTCTCCGGGAAAATGAACACTGAAGCTTTCTTT
NA	TRBV4-3	TRBJ1-1	once	CASSQDRRGVNTEAFF	TGCGCCAGCAGCCAAGATCGGCGGGGGGTGAACACTGAAGCTTTCTTT
NA	TRBV2	TRBJ2-7	NA	CASSERGLYEQYF	TGTGCCAGCAGTGAAAGGGGCCTCTACGAGCAGTACTTC
TRBD2	TRBV4-2	TRBJ2-7	once	CASSQAAAGVYEQYF	TGTGCCAGCAGCCAAGCCGCGGCGGGAGTTTACGAGCAGTACTTC
TRBD2	TRBV18	TRBJ2-4	NA	CASSPTSGGHTKNIQYF	TGTGCCAGCTCACCGACCAGCGGGGGACACACTAAAAACATTCAGTACTTC
TRBD1	TRBV6-4	TRBJ1-1	once	CASRDRYTEAFF	TGTGCCAGCAGGGACAGGTACACTGAAGCTTTCTTT